This TCR beta chain comes out of a study of T cell responses to AZD1222 COVID-19 vaccine. Study findings and constraints: Only a handful of AZD1222 recipients, roughly 6 in all, had baseline seropositivity. Two AZD1222 administrations were followed by greater Spike-specific TCR breadth and depth. Clonal diversity was possibly underestimated, and white British individuals and females predominated among donors. Within unmutated variant regions lay the reported targets of nearly half of spike-specific TCRs.

TCRdb keeps only in-frame clones here, not all; method: immunoSEQ multiplex PCR. The table includes fewer than 150,000 clones, approximately 93% detected once. The germline V and J ends were trimmed by 4 bases and 1 base, with 17 bases remaining between them. Germline loops: CDR1 SGHDT, CDR2 YYEEEE. CDR3 size: 16 residues. This clone was counted a few times. The antigen remains unidentified. The receptor's source is an adult in good health. The V and J genes are TRBV5-6 and TRBJ1-1, with TRBD1 as a possible D gene (5 bases). Sequencing used peripheral blood, obtained on day 0 of AZD1222 vaccination. CDR3 region: CASSGLEGPGNTEAFF. The DNA for the CDR3 is TGTGCCAGCAGCGGACTCGAGGGGCCGGGGAACACTGAAGCTTTCTTT.